The clone carrying this T cell receptor beta chain was detected only a few times. The CDR3 sequence is 15 residues long. The germline V gene has CDR1 SGHTA and CDR2 FQGNSA. Trimming left V 1 base short and J 0 bases short, with 9 bases between. The sample comes from a study of human T cells and chemical hapten exposure. Indicated time point: patch test 1, 2 weeks after DPC sensitization. Treatment denoted: therapeutic diphenylcyclopropenone sensitization with weekly scalp DPC. TCRdb used MiXCR to reprocess the RACE reads, holding one entry per CDR3 protein. The repertoire holds around 150,000 distinct CDR3 sequences, with 14% as singletons.

The source is a woman under 40 with alopecia areata. Some clones in this sample may be carry-over from other donors' samples. The specimen comprised whole blood, sampled in connection with sensitization to the hapten diphenylcyclopropenone (DPC). The genes are TRBV7-2 and TRBJ1-1, with D perhaps matching TRBD1 (6 bases). Here the CDR3 reads CASSLGQVMNTEAFF. The CDR3, as DNA: TGTGCCAGCAGCTTAGGACAGGTCATGAACACTGAAGCTTTCTTT.